Detailed here is one T cell receptor (beta chain). The antigen is undetermined. Germline values: CDR1 MNHEY, CDR2 SMNVEV (reference sequence). The CDR3 runs 12 residues. Trimming took off 6 bases at V and 7 bases at J, with 13 bases between the two ends. The data were obtained in a study of long-term antiretroviral therapy in people with HIV. From each donor, at least one pre-ART PBMC sample and at least two post-ART PBMC samples were obtained. General observations from the study: Clones that expanded before ART (that is, prior to treatment) dominated the repertoire at all time points. The range of CDR3 lengths in HIV repertoires proved narrower than that found in controls.

Version v3.0 of the immunoSEQ assay ran at survey level. Using immunoSEQ multiplex PCR, the repertoire was profiled, and TCRdb retains in-frame clones only, with some absent. Of 30,000 to 40,000 clones listed, around 88% were seen once; the top ten hold 3.9%. The chain carries TRBV27 and TRBJ2-7; D unclear. Sequencing was performed on unsorted PBMCs, taken just before starting antiretroviral therapy. The receptor's source is a woman between 18 and 29 years old with HIV. The CDR3 sequence: CASRDPSAEQYF. As DNA, the CDR3 is TGTGCCAGCAGGGACCCCTCGGCGGAGCAGTACTTC.